The present TCR beta chain was sequenced within a study of T cell changes during pregnancy in multiple sclerosis. With V trimmed by 4 bases and J by 0 bases, 8 bases remained unmatched. Germline V gene sequence: CDR1 LNHDA, CDR2 SQIVND (reference sequence). This CDR3 spans 18 amino acids. The table came from immunoSEQ multiplex PCR; TCRdb's copy has only in-frame clones and leaves some out. The repertoire holds tens of thousands of clones, around nine tenths seen once, with approximately 1.8% in the top ten. The chain carries TRBV19 and TRBJ2-6, with TRBD1 identical over 8 bases. The source material was peripheral blood, sampled in the first trimester of pregnancy. This receptor was obtained from a female donor in good health, enrolled as a control in a pregnancy study. CDR3 residues: CASSTQGAILSGANVLTF. CDR3 DNA: TGTGCCAGTAGTACGCAGGGGGCTATCCTCTCTGGGGCCAACGTCCTGACTTTC.